The 2 T cell receptor beta chains below come from one sample, sequenced in a study of blood T cell repertoires in COVID-19. The assay was immunoSEQ multiplex PCR, and TCRdb's table has in-frame clones only and misses some. The profile shows roughly 300,000 clones, approximately 87% of them singletons. Material: peripheral blood. The receptors derive from a woman aged 40 to 50 who had recovered from COVID-19.

The chain joins TRBV5-4 to TRBJ2-2; 7 bases fit TRBD1. The CDR3 is 16 residues long. Trimming took 3 bases from V and 0 from J; bases not matched to a gene: 5. CDR1 is SGHNT, CDR2 YYREEE, per germline (reference sequence). CDR3 DNA sequence: TGTGCCAGCAGCTCACTTGGGACAGCGAACACCGGGGAGCTGTTTTTT. Protein product: CASSSLGTANTGELFF. The entire variable domain, with the rest obtained from reference TRBV5-4 and TRBJ2-2, is as follows: ETGVTQSPTHLIKTRGQQVTLRCSSQSGHNTVSWYQQALGQGPQFIFQYYREEENGRGNFPPRFSGLQFPNYSSELNVNALELDDSALYLCASSSLGTANTGELFFGEGSRLTVL.

This chain connects TRBV5-8 to TRBJ2-1, with 7 positions matching TRBD1. This CDR3 has 14 residues. Germline values: CDR1 SGHTS, CDR2 YDEGEE. V lost 4 bases, J lost 11 bases, and 12 bases stayed unmatched. CDR3 DNA sequence: TGTGCCAGCAGCCCGACGGGACAGCGAAATAAGCAGTTCTTC. Translated: CASSPTGQRNKQFF.